This is a list of T cell receptor beta chains from one sample in a study of T-cell reconstitution after alpha-beta-depleted transplantation in children. TCRdb redid the calling of the PCR reads with MiXCR, one entry per CDR3 protein. The sample lists 200,000 to 250,000 distinct CDR3 sequences; 9.7% were seen once. The sequenced sample was PBMCs from the stem cell graft donor, obtained from the stem cell graft. These receptors all come from a human donor who donated a stem cell graft to a child with SCID. Each CDR3 is given with its conserved first and last residue. D genes are given only for firm matches. Not all rows give a size; the values are once, few, many and, for expanded clones, a class.

clone_size j_call v_call d_call cdr3_aa cdr3_nt
many TRBJ1-1 TRBV7-3 NA CASSSQFVRNTEAFF TGTGCCAGCAGCTCCCAGTTCGTGCGGAACACTGAAGCTTTCTTT
NA TRBJ2-1 TRBV20-1 NA CSAQWAGNEQFF TGCAGTGCTCAGTGGGCGGGAAATGAGCAGTTCTTC
many TRBJ1-2 TRBV12-3/TRBV12-4 NA CASSFWGRDGYTF TGTGCCAGCAGTTTCTGGGGGAGAGATGGCTACACCTTC
many TRBJ2-1 TRBV6-2/TRBV6-3 TRBD2 CASSYSQRGGGWNEQFF TGTGCCAGCAGTTATTCCCAGCGGGGGGGCGGATGGAATGAGCAGTTCTTC
NA TRBJ2-2 TRBV10-3 NA CAISGGNRDTGELFF TGTGCCATCAGTGGTGGGAACAGGGACACCGGGGAGCTGTTTTTT
many TRBJ2-7 TRBV20-1 TRBD1 CSARERGPHYEQYF TGCAGTGCTAGAGAGAGGGGGCCCCACTACGAGCAGTACTTC
NA TRBJ2-3 TRBV5-1 NA CASSVQGIGTDTQYF TGCGCCAGCAGCGTCCAGGGAATCGGCACAGATACGCAGTATTTT
many TRBJ2-2 TRBV12-3/TRBV12-4 NA CASSPEMGLNTGELFF TGTGCCAGCAGCCCAGAAATGGGCCTTAACACCGGGGAGCTGTTTTTT
many TRBJ1-2 TRBV6-4 NA CASSKLQRSSNYGYTF TGTGCCAGCAGCAAACTACAGAGAAGTTCTAACTATGGCTACACCTTC
NA TRBJ2-3 TRBV5-6 NA CASRRMGTDTQYF TGTGCCAGCAGGCGGATGGGGACAGATACGCAGTATTTT
many TRBJ1-1 TRBV5-1 NA CASSYSDGRDGTEAFF TGCGCCAGCAGCTATTCGGACGGGCGCGACGGCACTGAAGCTTTCTTT
few TRBJ1-2 TRBV4-3 NA CASSQDVRVSYGYTF TGCGCCAGCAGCCAAGATGTCAGAGTAAGCTATGGCTACACCTTC
many TRBJ1-2 TRBV20-1 NA CSASYRWGYGYTF TGCAGTGCTAGTTACCGGTGGGGCTATGGCTACACCTTC
NA TRBJ1-3 TRBV30 NA CAWSAEQGISGNTIYF TGTGCCTGGAGTGCCGAACAGGGAATCTCTGGAAACACCATATATTTT
many TRBJ1-1 TRBV4-2 NA CASSSQMNTEAFF TGTGCCAGCAGCTCCCAGATGAACACTGAAGCTTTCTTT
many TRBJ1-1 TRBV2 NA CASSEADVGAFF TGTGCCAGCAGTGAGGCAGATGTTGGCGCTTTCTTT
NA TRBJ2-5 TRBV11-1 TRBD2 CASSLGVASGGIQETQYF TGTGCCAGCAGCTTAGGCGTTGCTAGCGGGGGCATTCAAGAGACCCAGTACTTC
many TRBJ1-3 TRBV7-2 NA CASSEQGRSGNTIYF TGTGCCAGCAGCGAACAGGGCCGCTCTGGAAACACCATATATTTT
many TRBJ2-5 TRBV14 TRBD2 CASSLSIPGLAGGPRQNLQETQYF TGTGCCAGCAGCCTAAGCATTCCTGGACTAGCGGGGGGCCCCCGACAGAACTTACAAGAGACCCAGTACTTC
NA TRBJ2-3 TRBV5-5 NA CASSLGHTSTDTQYF TGTGCCAGCAGCTTGGGGCACACTAGCACAGATACGCAGTATTTT
many TRBJ1-5 TRBV5-5 NA CASSLGGGSGQPQHF TGTGCCAGCAGCTTGGGAGGAGGGAGTGGTCAGCCCCAGCATTTT
few TRBJ2-4 TRBV7-9 NA CASSHVGYLAKNIQYF TGTGCCAGCAGCCACGTGGGGTATCTAGCCAAAAACATTCAGTACTTC
many TRBJ2-2 TRBV24-1 NA CATSDRAGGTNTGELFF TGTGCCACCAGTGATCGGGCAGGGGGGACGAACACCGGGGAGCTGTTTTTT
many TRBJ2-3 TRBV12-3/TRBV12-4 TRBD2 CASSPVAGGRTDTQYF TGTGCCAGCAGCCCCGTAGCGGGGGGCCGCACAGATACGCAGTATTTT
many TRBJ2-5 TRBV12-3/TRBV12-4 NA CASSWRNDGETQYF TGTGCCAGCAGTTGGCGAAATGATGGGGAGACCCAGTACTTC
many TRBJ2-1 TRBV5-1 TRBD2 CASSIGTSGNEQFF TGCGCCAGCAGCATCGGGACTAGCGGCAATGAGCAGTTCTTC
many TRBJ2-3 TRBV6-5 NA CASSYSERDSTDTQYF TGTGCCAGCAGTTACTCTGAAAGGGATAGCACAGATACGCAGTATTTT
many TRBJ2-6 TRBV9 NA CASSVDGHPSSGANVLTF TGTGCCAGCAGCGTAGACGGGCACCCGAGTTCTGGGGCCAACGTCCTGACTTTC
many TRBJ1-2 TRBV7-9 NA CASSFLGGEYYGYTF TGTGCCAGCAGCTTTTTGGGGGGCGAGTACTATGGCTACACCTTC
many TRBJ2-3 TRBV5-1 NA CASSLEGQYGDTQYF TGCGCCAGCAGCTTGGAGGGGCAATATGGAGATACGCAGTATTTT
many TRBJ2-7 TRBV20-1 NA CSALNSGRSYEQYF TGCAGTGCCCTAAATTCGGGCCGCTCCTACGAGCAGTACTTC
many TRBJ2-1 TRBV5-1 TRBD1 CASSWGTGGYEQFF TGCGCCAGCAGCTGGGGGACAGGGGGCTATGAGCAGTTCTTC
many TRBJ2-7 TRBV20-1 TRBD2 CSARGPGLAAYEQYF TGCAGTGCTAGAGGACCGGGACTAGCGGCCTACGAGCAGTACTTC
many TRBJ2-3 TRBV5-1 NA CASSRYNTDTQYF TGCGCCAGCAGCCGCTATAACACAGATACGCAGTATTTT
few TRBJ2-7 TRBV29-1 TRBD1 CSVAQGSPYEQYF TGCAGCGTTGCACAGGGGTCCCCCTACGAGCAGTACTTC
many TRBJ2-1 TRBV3-1 NA CASSHLWGTNEQFF TGTGCCAGCAGCCATCTGTGGGGGACCAATGAGCAGTTCTTC
many TRBJ2-1 TRBV3-1 NA CASSQESGGLWNEQFF TGTGCCAGCAGCCAAGAGTCCGGGGGATTGTGGAATGAGCAGTTCTTC
many TRBJ1-1 TRBV6-1 NA CATRTGPYMDTEAFF TGTGCCACCCGTACGGGGCCCTACATGGACACTGAAGCTTTCTTT
many TRBJ2-2 TRBV14 NA CASSHTLTRDGELFF TGTGCCAGCAGCCATACCCTAACTCGCGACGGGGAGCTGTTTTTT
many TRBJ1-4 TRBV20-1 TRBD1 CSARGQGRQGANEKLFF TGCAGTGCTAGGGGACAGGGGAGGCAAGGGGCTAATGAAAAACTGTTTTTT
many TRBJ2-1 TRBV11-2 NA CASSPRGADFLVVGNEQFF TGTGCCAGCAGCCCACGGGGGGCGGATTTTCTCGTAGTCGGGAATGAGCAGTTCTTC
many TRBJ2-1 TRBV5-1 TRBD2 CASTRGGPSSNNEQFF TGCGCCAGCACGCGGGGGGGCCCATCCTCCAACAATGAGCAGTTCTTC
NA TRBJ1-5 TRBV7-2 NA CASSLLARADQPQHF TGTGCCAGCAGCCTGCTGGCCAGGGCGGATCAGCCCCAGCATTTT
NA TRBJ2-3 TRBV30 NA CAWSWGVRTDTQYF TGTGCCTGGAGTTGGGGGGTGAGGACAGATACGCAGTATTTT
many TRBJ2-7 TRBV7-9 NA CASSLFVRVVYEQYF TGTGCCAGCAGCTTATTCGTCCGAGTTGTCTACGAGCAGTACTTC